This T cell receptor (beta chain) originates from a study of OX40 agonist ivuxolimab in advanced cancers. Study information: The patients got ivuxolimab, which is an agonistic anti-OX40 (CD134) antibody.

TCRdb keeps only in-frame clones here, not all; method: immunoSEQ multiplex PCR. The sample has under 90,000 clones, around 83% seen once. On cycle 4 day 1 and cycle 7 day 1, as well as at baseline, blood was sampled. Comments on this clone: The target antigen is unknown.

The germline V gene has CDR1 SEHNR and CDR2 FQNEAQ (reference sequence). The CDR3 runs to 14 residues. The V end was cut by 8 bases, the J end by 3 bases, with 15 bases between. Notes on the study in general: The average count of expanded clones was higher among CD8+ T cells than among CD4+. At doses 0.1 to 3.0 mg/kg, CD4+ and CD8+ clones expanded.

The chain links TRBV7-9 to TRBJ2-3, with TRBD2 as a possible D gene (7 bases). The sample here was CD4+ or CD8+ T cells sorted from blood, taken in a trial of the OX40 agonist ivuxolimab. The TCR originated in an adult with an advanced solid tumor such as melanoma, head and neck, liver or kidney cancer. In nucleotides, the CDR3 is TGTGCCAGCGGGGGGGGCGGTTGGACAGATACGCAGTATTTT. The encoded protein is CASGGGGWTDTQYF.